A selection of T cell receptor beta chains follows, all from one sample in a study of T-cell reconstitution after alpha-beta-depleted transplantation in children. TCRdb ran MiXCR on the PCR reads and lists one entry per CDR3 protein. The sample has fewer than 700,000 distinct CDR3 sequences, about an eighth seen once; the top ten hold about 2.2%. Sequenced here: PBMCs, mostly from graft donor cells, sampled 360 days after TCRalphabeta/CD19-depleted stem cell transplant. These receptors all come from a male patient younger than 18 who had a stem cell transplant for acute myeloid leukemia, so the T cells may come from the graft donor. Both conserved end residues are part of each CDR3. The D gene is left open where the match is weak. The size entry is marked missing in some rows and otherwise reads once, few, many or a size class.

d_gene: TRBD2; v_gene: TRBV7-2; j_gene: TRBJ2-7; abundance: NA; CDR3aa: CASSLASSGSPLYEQYF; CDR3nt: TGTGCCAGCAGCTTAGCGTCTAGCGGGAGTCCCCTCTACGAGCAGTACTTC
d_gene: NA; v_gene: TRBV6-5; j_gene: TRBJ2-7; abundance: many; CDR3aa: CASILRVEPSYEQYF; CDR3nt: TGTGCCAGCATTCTCAGAGTAGAGCCTTCCTACGAGCAGTACTTC
d_gene: TRBD2; v_gene: TRBV6-2/TRBV6-3; j_gene: TRBJ2-1; abundance: many; CDR3aa: CASSPWTSGNEQFF; CDR3nt: TGTGCCAGCAGCCCATGGACTAGCGGGAATGAGCAGTTCTTC
d_gene: NA; v_gene: TRBV28; j_gene: TRBJ2-3; abundance: NA; CDR3aa: CASSLQGQGDTQYF; CDR3nt: TGTGCCAGCAGTTTACAGGGGCAGGGAGATACGCAGTATTTT
d_gene: NA; v_gene: TRBV20-1; j_gene: TRBJ2-1; abundance: few; CDR3aa: CSARDLPPDPYNEQFF; CDR3nt: TGCAGTGCTAGAGATCTCCCCCCGGATCCATACAATGAGCAGTTCTTC
d_gene: NA; v_gene: TRBV6-5; j_gene: TRBJ2-5; abundance: many; CDR3aa: CASSYSDGQETQYF; CDR3nt: TGTGCCAGCAGTTACTCAGACGGACAAGAGACCCAGTACTTC
d_gene: NA; v_gene: TRBV20-1; j_gene: TRBJ2-1; abundance: many; CDR3aa: CSVLVGGGDEQFF; CDR3nt: TGCAGTGTCCTCGTAGGGGGCGGGGATGAGCAGTTCTTC
d_gene: TRBD1; v_gene: TRBV6-2/TRBV6-3; j_gene: TRBJ2-3; abundance: NA; CDR3aa: CASSYGQDRFTDTQYF; CDR3nt: TGTGCCAGCAGTTACGGCCAGGACAGGTTCACAGATACGCAGTATTTT
d_gene: NA; v_gene: TRBV29-1; j_gene: TRBJ2-1; abundance: few; CDR3aa: CSLRIADEQFF; CDR3nt: TGCAGCTTACGGATAGCCGATGAGCAGTTCTTC
d_gene: TRBD2; v_gene: TRBV4-2; j_gene: TRBJ2-2; abundance: few; CDR3aa: CASSQGTGTSGTNGELFF; CDR3nt: TGTGCCAGCAGCCAGGGCACCGGGACTAGCGGGACTAACGGGGAGCTGTTTTTT